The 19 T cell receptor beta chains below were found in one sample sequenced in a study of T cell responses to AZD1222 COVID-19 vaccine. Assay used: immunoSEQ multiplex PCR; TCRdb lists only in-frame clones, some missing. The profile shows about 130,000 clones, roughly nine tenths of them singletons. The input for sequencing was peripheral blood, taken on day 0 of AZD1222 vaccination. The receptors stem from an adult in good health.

This CDR3 reads CASSVSGGYTF. The CDR3 DNA follows: TGTGCCAGTAGTGTTTCGGGAGGCTACACCTTC. The genes are TRBV19 and TRBJ1-2; D is unclear. The CDR3 consists of 11 residues. In germline, CDR1 is LNHDA, CDR2 SQIVND (reference sequence). Trimming took 5 bases from V and 8 from J, leaving 9 bases between them. Full variable domain (rest looked up from reference TRBV19 and TRBJ1-2): DGGITQSPKYLFRKEGQNVTLSCEQNLNHDAMYWYRQDPGQGLRLIYYSQIVNDFQKGDIAEGYSVSREKKESFPLTVTSAQKNPTAFYLCASSVSGGYTFGSGTRLTVV.

The chain's CDR3 is CASSPLRTGVYEQYF. The DNA of the CDR3 is TGTGCCAGCAGCCCCTTGAGGACAGGGGTGTACGAGCAGTACTTC. The V call is TRBV6-2 or TRBV6-3, the J call TRBJ2-7; 9 positions agree with TRBD1. CDR3 size: 15 residues. V gave up 6 bases and J gave up 4 bases; unmatched junction bases: 10. The germline V gene has CDR1 MNHEY and CDR2 SVGEGT.

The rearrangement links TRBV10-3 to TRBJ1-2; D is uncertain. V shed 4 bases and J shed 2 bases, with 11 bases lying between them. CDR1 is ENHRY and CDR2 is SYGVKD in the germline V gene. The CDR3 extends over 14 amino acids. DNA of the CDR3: TGTGCCATCAGTGGGAGTGCTCTCAACTATGGCTACACCTTC. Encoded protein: CAISGSALNYGYTF.

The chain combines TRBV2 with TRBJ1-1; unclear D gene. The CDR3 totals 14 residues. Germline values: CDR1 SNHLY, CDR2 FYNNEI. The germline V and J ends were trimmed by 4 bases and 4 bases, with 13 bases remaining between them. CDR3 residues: CASSADLSFTEAFF. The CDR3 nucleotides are TGTGCCAGCAGTGCGGACTTATCATTCACTGAAGCTTTCTTT.

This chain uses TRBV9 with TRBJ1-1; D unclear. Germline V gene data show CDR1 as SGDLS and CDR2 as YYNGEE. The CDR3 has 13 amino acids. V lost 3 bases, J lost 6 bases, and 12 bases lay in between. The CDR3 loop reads CASSAKPAAEAFF. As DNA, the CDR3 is TGTGCCAGCAGCGCTAAACCGGCGGCTGAAGCTTTCTTT.

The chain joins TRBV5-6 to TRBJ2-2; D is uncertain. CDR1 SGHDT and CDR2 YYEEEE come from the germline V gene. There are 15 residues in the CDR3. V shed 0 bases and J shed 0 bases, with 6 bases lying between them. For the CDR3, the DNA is TGTGCCAGCAGCTTGGGGCGGTCGAACACCGGGGAGCTGTTTTTT. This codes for CASSLGRSNTGELFF.

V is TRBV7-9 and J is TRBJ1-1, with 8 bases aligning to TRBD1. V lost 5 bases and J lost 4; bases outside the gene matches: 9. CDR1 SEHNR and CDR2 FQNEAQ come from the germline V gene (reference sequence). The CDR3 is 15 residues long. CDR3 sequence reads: CASSPYTTGGTEAFF. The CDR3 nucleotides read TGTGCCAGCAGCCCTTATACCACAGGGGGCACTGAAGCTTTCTTT.

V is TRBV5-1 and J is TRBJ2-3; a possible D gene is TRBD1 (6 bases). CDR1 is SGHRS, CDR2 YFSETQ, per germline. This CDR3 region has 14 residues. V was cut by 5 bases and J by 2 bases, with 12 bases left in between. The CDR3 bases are TGCGCCAGCAGATCAGGGGAACTCACAGATACGCAGTATTTT. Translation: CASRSGELTDTQYF. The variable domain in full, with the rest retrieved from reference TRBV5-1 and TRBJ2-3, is KAGVTQTPRYLIKTRGQQVTLSCSPISGHRSVSWYQQTPGQGLQFLFEYFSETQRNKGNFPGRFSGRQFSNSRSEMNVSTLELGDSALYLCASRSGELTDTQYFGPGTRLTVL.

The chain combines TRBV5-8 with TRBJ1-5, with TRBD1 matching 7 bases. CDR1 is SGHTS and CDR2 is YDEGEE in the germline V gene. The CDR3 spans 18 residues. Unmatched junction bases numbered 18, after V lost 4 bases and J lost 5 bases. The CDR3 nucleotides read TGTGCCAGCAGCCCATTATCGGGTGGGACAGCTAAAGATCAGCCCCAGCATTTT. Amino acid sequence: CASSPLSGGTAKDQPQHF.

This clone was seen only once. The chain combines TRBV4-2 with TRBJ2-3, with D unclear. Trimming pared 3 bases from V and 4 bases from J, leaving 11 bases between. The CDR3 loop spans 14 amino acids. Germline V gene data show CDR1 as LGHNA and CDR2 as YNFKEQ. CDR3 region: CASSQQEGSDTQYF. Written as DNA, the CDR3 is TGTGCCAGCAGCCAGCAAGAAGGGTCAGATACGCAGTATTTT.

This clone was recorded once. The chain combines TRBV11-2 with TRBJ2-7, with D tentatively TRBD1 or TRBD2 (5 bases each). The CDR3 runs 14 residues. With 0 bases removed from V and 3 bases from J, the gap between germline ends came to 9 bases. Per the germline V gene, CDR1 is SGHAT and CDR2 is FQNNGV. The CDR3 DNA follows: TGTGCCAGCAGCTTAGAGGGGACCGGCTACGAGCAGTACTTC. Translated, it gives CASSLEGTGYEQYF.

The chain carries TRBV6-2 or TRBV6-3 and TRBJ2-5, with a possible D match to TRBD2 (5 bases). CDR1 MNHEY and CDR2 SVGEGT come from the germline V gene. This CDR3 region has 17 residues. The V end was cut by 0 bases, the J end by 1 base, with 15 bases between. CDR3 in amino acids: CASSYSDNQEVQETQYF. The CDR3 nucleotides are TGTGCCAGCAGTTACTCAGATAACCAGGAGGTCCAAGAGACCCAGTACTTC.

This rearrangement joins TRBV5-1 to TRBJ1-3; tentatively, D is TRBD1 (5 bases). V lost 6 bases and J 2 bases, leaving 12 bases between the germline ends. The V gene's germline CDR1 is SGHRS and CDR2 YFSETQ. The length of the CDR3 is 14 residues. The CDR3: CASKGLGAGNTIYF. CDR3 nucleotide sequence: TGCGCCAGCAAGGGGCTGGGGGCTGGAAACACCATATATTTT.

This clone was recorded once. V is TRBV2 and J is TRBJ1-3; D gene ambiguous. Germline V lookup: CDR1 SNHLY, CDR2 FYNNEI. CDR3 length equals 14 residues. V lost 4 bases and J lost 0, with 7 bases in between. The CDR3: CASSVIYSGNTIYF. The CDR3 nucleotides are TGTGCCAGCAGTGTCATCTACTCTGGAAACACCATATATTTT.

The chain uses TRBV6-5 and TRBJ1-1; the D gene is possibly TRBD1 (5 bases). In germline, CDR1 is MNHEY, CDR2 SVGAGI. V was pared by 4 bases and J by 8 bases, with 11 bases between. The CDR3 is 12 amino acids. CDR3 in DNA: TGTGCCAGCAGTTTTGACAGTTACGAAGCTTTCTTT. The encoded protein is CASSFDSYEAFF.

CDR3 coding DNA: TGTGCCAGCAGCGTGAACTACGGGGATACGCAGTATTTT. It specifies CASSVNYGDTQYF. The genes are TRBV7-3 and TRBJ2-3, with D unclear. Germline loops: CDR1 SGHTA, CDR2 FQGTGA. Trimming took off 5 bases at V and 6 bases at J, with 12 bases between the two ends. The CDR3 is 13 residues long. The full variable domain, completed using reference TRBV7-3 and TRBJ2-3, is GAGVSQTPSNKVTEKGKYVELRCDPISGHTALYWYRQSLGQGPEFLIYFQGTGAADDSGLPNDRFFAVRPEGSVSTLKIQRTERGDSAVYLCASSVNYGDTQYFGPGTRLTVL.

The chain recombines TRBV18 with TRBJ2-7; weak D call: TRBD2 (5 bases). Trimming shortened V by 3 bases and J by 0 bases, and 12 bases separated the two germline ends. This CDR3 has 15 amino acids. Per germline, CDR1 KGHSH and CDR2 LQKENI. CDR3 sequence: CASSPSRASSYEQYF. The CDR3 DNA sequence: TGTGCCAGCTCACCCTCGCGGGCGAGCTCCTACGAGCAGTACTTC.

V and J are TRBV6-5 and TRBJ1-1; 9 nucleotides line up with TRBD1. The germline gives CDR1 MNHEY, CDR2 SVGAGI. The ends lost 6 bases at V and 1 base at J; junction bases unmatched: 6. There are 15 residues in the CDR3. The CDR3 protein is CASRPPGQGNTEAFF. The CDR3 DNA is TGTGCCAGCAGACCTCCGGGACAGGGGAACACTGAAGCTTTCTTT.

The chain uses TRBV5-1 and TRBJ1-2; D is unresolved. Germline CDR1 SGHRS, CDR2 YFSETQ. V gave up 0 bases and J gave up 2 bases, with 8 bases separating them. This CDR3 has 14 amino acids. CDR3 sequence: CASSLAGQNYGYTF. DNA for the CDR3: TGCGCCAGCAGCTTGGCCGGGCAGAACTATGGCTACACCTTC.